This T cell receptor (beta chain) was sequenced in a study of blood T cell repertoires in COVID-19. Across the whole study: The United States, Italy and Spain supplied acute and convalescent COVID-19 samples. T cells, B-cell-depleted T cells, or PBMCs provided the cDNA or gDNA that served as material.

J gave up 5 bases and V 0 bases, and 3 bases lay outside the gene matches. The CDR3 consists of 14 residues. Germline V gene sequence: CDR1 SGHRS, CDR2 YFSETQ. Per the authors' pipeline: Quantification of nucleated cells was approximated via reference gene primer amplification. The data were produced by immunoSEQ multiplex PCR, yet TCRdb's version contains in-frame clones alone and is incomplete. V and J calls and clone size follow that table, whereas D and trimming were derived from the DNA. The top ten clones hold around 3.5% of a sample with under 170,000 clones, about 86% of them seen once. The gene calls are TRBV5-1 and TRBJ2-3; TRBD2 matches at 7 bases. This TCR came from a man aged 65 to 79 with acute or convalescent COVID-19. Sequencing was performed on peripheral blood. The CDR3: CASSLASGGDTQYF. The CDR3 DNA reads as TGCGCCAGCAGCTTGGCCTCGGGGGGAGATACGCAGTATTTT.